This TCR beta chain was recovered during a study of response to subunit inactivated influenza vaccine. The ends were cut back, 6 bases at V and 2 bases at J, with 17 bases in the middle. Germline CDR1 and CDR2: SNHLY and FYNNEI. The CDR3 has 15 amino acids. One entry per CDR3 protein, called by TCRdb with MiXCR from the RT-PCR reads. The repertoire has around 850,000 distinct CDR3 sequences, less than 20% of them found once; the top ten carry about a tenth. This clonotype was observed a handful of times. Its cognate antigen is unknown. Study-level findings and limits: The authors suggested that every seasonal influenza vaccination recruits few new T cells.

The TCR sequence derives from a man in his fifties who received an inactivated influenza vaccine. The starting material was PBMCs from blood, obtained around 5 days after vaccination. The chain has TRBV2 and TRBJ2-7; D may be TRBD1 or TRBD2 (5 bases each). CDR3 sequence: CASRRGPRTAYEQYF. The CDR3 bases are TGTGCCAGCAGGAGGGGACCAAGGACGGCCTACGAGCAGTACTTC.